This T cell receptor (beta chain) was retrieved from a study of PD-1 blockade in classical Hodgkin lymphoma. TCRdb's copy holds only in-frame clones and misses some; the assay was immunoSEQ multiplex PCR. The sample has fewer than 70,000 clones; more than 70% are singletons. Germline V gene lookup returns CDR1 SEHNR and CDR2 FQNEAQ (reference sequence). V was trimmed by 1 base and J by 6 bases, leaving 3 bases between them. The CDR3 is made up of 12 amino acids. Relapse was seen in all patients after autologous stem cell transplantation, and brentuximab vedotin exposure was variable. This clone has only a few counts.

The V gene is TRBV7-9, the J gene TRBJ2-2, with unresolved D. The TCR sequence derives from a human donor with classical Hodgkin lymphoma. Sequencing was performed on peripheral blood mononuclear cells (PBMCs), taken before the second cycle of nivolumab. The CDR3 DNA reads as TGTGCCAGCAGCTTAGTCCCCGGGGAGCTGTTTTTT. It is translated as CASSLVPGELFF.